The next 14 T cell receptor beta chains were all read from a single sample in a study of T cell repertoires in cytomegalovirus infection. From the reads, TCRdb called clonotypes with MiXCR, one entry per CDR3 protein. This table holds around 530,000 distinct CDR3 sequences, about 25% found once. Material for sequencing was PBMCs. The receptors originated from a human donor in good health (CMV status not recorded). Some clones in this sample may be carry-over from other donors' samples.

V usage is TRBV5-1 and J usage is TRBJ2-1; 12 bases are a match to TRBD2. Germline loops: CDR1 SGHRS, CDR2 YFSETQ. The CDR3 has 16 amino acids. V shed 4 bases and J 8 bases; nucleotides not matched to a gene: 10. CDR3 loop: CASSPGLAGSIDEQFF. The CDR3, as DNA: TGCGCCAGCAGCCCCGGACTAGCGGGAAGTATTGATGAGCAGTTCTTC.

Ten or more counts support this clonotype. The chain couples TRBV6-5 to TRBJ1-1; D perhaps matches TRBD1 (6 bases). Trimming took 0 bases from V and 2 from J, leaving 16 bases between them. The CDR3 extends over 17 amino acids. The germline V gene has CDR1 MNHEY and CDR2 SVGAGI. The CDR3 protein is CASSYSSLGHANTEAFF. CDR3 nucleotide sequence: TGTGCCAGCAGTTACTCGTCACTGGGACACGCTAACACTGAAGCTTTCTTT.

The chain uses TRBV28 and TRBJ2-1, with TRBD2 matching 7 bases. Germline loops: CDR1 MDHEN, CDR2 SYDVKM. This CDR3 is 14 amino acids long. V was clipped by 7 bases and J by 6 bases; unmatched bases: 9. The CDR3 here is CASNGIASGNEQFF. The CDR3 nucleotides are TGTGCCAGCAATGGGATCGCTAGCGGCAATGAGCAGTTCTTC.

This clonotype was observed at least ten times. The chain is built from TRBV7-2 and TRBJ1-6, with unresolved D. The CDR3 has 16 residues. CDR1 SGHTA and CDR2 FQGNSA come from the germline V gene. The ends were cut back, 5 bases at V and 6 bases at J, with 17 bases in the middle. The CDR3 is CASSHRVTRTNSPLHF. CDR3 bases: TGTGCCAGCAGCCATAGGGTCACGCGCACTAATTCACCCCTCCACTTT.

The table lists this clonotype with a few counts. V gene TRBV10-3 combines with J gene TRBJ1-1; TRBD1 is a possible D gene (6 bases). Trimming shortened V by 6 bases and J by 0 bases, and 11 bases separated the two germline ends. There are 14 residues in the CDR3. CDR1 is ENHRY, CDR2 SYGVKD, per germline. The CDR3 nucleotides read TGTGCCATCAGCGCCGGGACAATGAACACTGAAGCTTTCTTT. As protein: CAISAGTMNTEAFF.

This sequence joins TRBV12-3 or TRBV12-4 and TRBJ2-7; D is perhaps TRBD1 or TRBD2 (5 bases each). V was trimmed by 3 bases and J by 5 bases, leaving 14 bases between them. There are 14 residues in the CDR3. CDR3 DNA sequence: TGTGCCAGCAGTTTCGTCCGCAGGGACCACGAGCAGTACGTC. Protein sequence: CASSFVRRDHEQYV.

This chain uses TRBV20-1 with TRBJ2-2; TRBD2 agrees at 7 bases. Germline CDR1 and CDR2: DFQATT and SNEGSKA (reference sequence). V dropped 4 bases and J dropped 5; count of bases not matched to a gene: 4. The CDR3 is 13 residues long. The CDR3 region has the DNA TGCAGTGCTAACAGGCGGGAGACCGGGGAGCTGTTTTTT. Translated: CSANRRETGELFF.

The table lists this clonotype with a few counts. The V and J genes are TRBV5-1 and TRBJ1-5; 7 bases agree with TRBD1. Trimming took 4 bases from V and 3 from J; bases not matched to a gene: 10. CDR1 and CDR2 from the germline V gene are SGHRS and YFSETQ. The CDR3 loop spans 16 amino acids. The CDR3: CASSVNWTGLNQPQHF. CDR3 nucleotides: TGCGCCAGCAGCGTTAATTGGACAGGCCTCAATCAGCCCCAGCATTTT.

The genes are TRBV7-3 and TRBJ2-4; a weak D match, TRBD2 (6 bases). The CDR3 length is 13 residues. CDR1 is SGHTA and CDR2 is FQGTGA in the germline V gene. Trimming took off 2 bases at V and 7 bases at J, with 9 bases between the two ends. The CDR3 spells CASSLGGRNIQYF. The CDR3 DNA follows: TGTGCCAGCAGCTTAGGGGGGAGGAACATTCAGTACTTC.

This clonotype has ten or more counts. This chain's CDR3 is CASSLVRDSSEEQYV. The CDR3 DNA reads TGTGCCAGCAGCTTAGTCCGGGACTCTAGCGAAGAGCAGTACGTC. The rearrangement joins TRBV7-8 to TRBJ2-7, with TRBD2 as a possible D gene (6 bases). Germline CDR1 is SGHVS and CDR2 is FQNEAQ. The CDR3 runs to 15 residues. Trimming removed 1 base from V and 7 bases from J, with 17 bases in between.

This clonotype appeared many times. The rearrangement joins TRBV7-6 to TRBJ2-2, with 8 positions matching TRBD2. The CDR3 is 19 amino acids. Germline V gene lookup returns CDR1 SGHVS and CDR2 FNYEAQ. Germline trimming cut 2 bases from V and 5 bases from J; bases unmatched to any gene: 16. DNA of the CDR3: TGTGCCAGCAGCTTAAGTCAGTACGGGAGGGCAGGCGGGACCGGGGAGCTGTTTTTT. This translates into CASSLSQYGRAGGTGELFF. The variable domain in full, completed from reference TRBV7-6 and TRBJ2-2, reads GAGVSQSPRYKVTKRGQDVALRCDPISGHVSLYWYRQALGQGPEFLTYFNYEAQQDKSGLPNDRFSAERPEGSISTLTIQRTEQRDSAMYRCASSLSQYGRAGGTGELFFGEGSRLTVL.

The rearrangement uses TRBV7-2 and TRBJ1-2; D not resolved. Germline CDR1 and CDR2: SGHTA and FQGNSA. This CDR3 spans 13 amino acids. Trimming removed 0 bases at V and 5 bases at J, with 7 bases between. In DNA, the CDR3 is TGTGCCAGCAGCTTAGCATCGGCTTATGGCTACACCTTC. Its translation is CASSLASAYGYTF.

Ten or more counts support this clonotype. The V call is TRBV7-2, the J call TRBJ1-6; TRBD1 aligns across 11 bases. The germline V gene has CDR1 SGHTA and CDR2 FQGNSA. The ends lost 5 bases at V and 9 bases at J; junction bases unmatched: 9. The CDR3 spans 16 residues. CDR3 protein: CASSTMGTGGTSPLHF. The CDR3 DNA is TGTGCCAGCAGCACCATGGGGACAGGGGGTACTTCACCCCTCCACTTT.

This clonotype was picked up a small number of times. V usage is TRBV20-1 and J usage is TRBJ1-1; TRBD1 might be the D (6 bases). Germline CDR1 DFQATT, CDR2 SNEGSKA (reference sequence). With 0 bases removed from V and 10 bases from J, the gap between germline ends came to 12 bases. This CDR3 region has 12 residues. CDR3 residues: CSARDDRFRAFF. The CDR3, as DNA: TGCAGTGCTAGAGATGACAGGTTCCGAGCTTTCTTT.